The present T cell receptor beta chain was sequenced within a study of regulatory dendritic cells for organ transplantation. About the study: Regulatory dendritic cells were monocyte-derived, receiving vitamin D3 on days 0 and 4 and IL-10 on day 4. Overall study findings and caveats: Memory CD8+ T cells were the most oligoclonal; naive cells were highly diverse.

The protocol was immunoSEQ multiplex PCR, while the TCRdb copy is restricted to in-frame clones and leaves out a portion. Of about 20,000 clones in the sample, 85% were seen once. A note on this clone: Its antigen is currently unknown.

Sorted subsets were CFSE-labeled and cultured 4 to 6 days with allogeneic dendritic cells. Memory T cells were CD45RO+, naive were CD45RA+, sorted by FACS. CDR1 is LGHNA, CDR2 YSLEER, per germline. The V and J ends lost 2 bases and 4 bases respectively, with 10 bases between them. The CDR3 consists of 14 residues. The chain has TRBV4-3 and TRBJ2-3; no clear D gene. The sequence was obtained from a human donor in good health. The sequenced material came from naive CD4+ T cells from blood cultured with dendritic cells. Subset noted: CD45RA+ naive T cells. The CDR3 protein is CASSQSRSADTQYF. The CDR3 nucleotides read TGCGCCAGCAGCCAATCCCGGTCGGCAGATACGCAGTATTTT.